These 27 T cell receptor beta chains were sequenced from one sample in a study of radiation and T cells in renal cell carcinoma (TCRdb year 2020). The library was produced with the immunoSEQ multiplex PCR assay. What TCRdb holds here is the immuneACCESS table cut down to in-frame rearrangements. Part of the clones is not present; checked against another copy, under half of the missing clones reflect an unresolved V gene, and the others are unexplained. Across this sample there are roughly 80,000 clones, with about 86% seen only once. The top ten clonotypes cover under 25% of the sample. The time point label here, explained by the study, means: blood 2 weeks post-SBRT. The treatment or condition label of this sample denotes: 15 Gy SBRT to primary tumor, nephrectomy 4 weeks later. Sequencing was performed on blood, taken from a patient whose treatment included radiotherapy and nephrectomy. These receptors were collected from a woman aged 50 to 60 with renal cell carcinoma.

This clone has only a few counts. The rearrangement uses TRBV6-6 and TRBJ1-5; D is undetermined. The CDR3 length is 16 residues. Germline loops: CDR1 MNHNY, CDR2 SVGAGI (reference sequence). The V and J ends lost 7 bases and 2 bases respectively, with 18 bases between them. In DNA form, the CDR3 reads TGTGCCAGCACCCACTCCCGGGGAGGTGGCAATCAGCCCCAGCATTTT. Protein: CASTHSRGGGNQPQHF.

The chain joins TRBV30 to TRBJ2-7, with D perhaps TRBD2 (5 bases). The CDR3 contains 14 residues. The V gene's germline CDR1 is GTSNPN and CDR2 SVGIG (reference sequence). The V and J ends lost 1 base and 3 bases respectively, with 13 bases between them. This CDR3 is CAWSGATGFYEQYF. CDR3 coding DNA: TGTGCCTGGAGTGGCGCCACGGGATTCTACGAGCAGTACTTC.

Written as DNA, the CDR3 is TGCAGCGTAGATGAAACGAACACTGAAGCTTTCTTT. The encoded protein is CSVDETNTEAFF. The chain has TRBV29-1 and TRBJ1-1; no definite D call. The CDR3 extends over 12 amino acids. Germline loops: CDR1 SQVTM, CDR2 ANQGSEA. Trimming removed 6 bases at V and 1 base at J, with 9 bases between.

The rearrangement links TRBV29-1 to TRBJ1-2; D may be TRBD1 (6 bases). Germline values: CDR1 SQVTM, CDR2 ANQGSEA. V shed 3 bases and J shed 4 bases, with 15 bases lying between them. The CDR3 spans 14 residues. The CDR3 bases are TGCAGCGTTGATCCCGCGGACAGTAGCTATGGCTACACCTTC. Its protein product is CSVDPADSSYGYTF.

CDR3 in amino acids: CASSKTGNQETQYF. The CDR3 DNA reads TGTGCCAGTAGCAAAACAGGGAACCAAGAGACCCAGTACTTC. V and J are TRBV19 and TRBJ2-5; tentatively, D is TRBD1 (6 bases). The CDR3 totals 14 residues. The germline CDR1 and CDR2 sequences are LNHDA and SQIVND (reference sequence). V was clipped by 6 bases and J by 0 bases, with 11 bases between them.

This chain joins TRBV5-4 and TRBJ1-3, with 10 bases lining up with TRBD1. J was trimmed by 8 bases and V by 4 bases; bases with no gene match: 3. The CDR3 contains 13 residues. Germline V CDR1 and CDR2: SGHNT, YYREEE (reference sequence). The DNA for the CDR3 is TGTGCCAGCAGCCTGGACAGGGGGTACACCATATATTTT. As protein: CASSLDRGYTIYF.

This clone was observed once. The rearrangement joins TRBV11-2 to TRBJ1-5, with D perhaps matching TRBD1 (6 bases). V lost 4 bases to trimming and J lost 7 bases, with 8 bases between them. The CDR3 loop spans 12 amino acids. The germline V gene encodes CDR1 SGHAT and CDR2 FQNNGV. The CDR3 loop reads CASSSQGQPQHF. DNA of the CDR3: TGTGCCAGCAGCTCACAGGGACAGCCCCAGCATTTT. Based on the CDR3 plus reference TRBV11-2 and TRBJ1-5, the full variable domain is EAGVAQSPRYKIIEKRQSVAFWCNPISGHATLYWYQQILGQGPKLLIQFQNNGVVDDSQLPKDRFSAERLKGVDSTLKIQPAKLEDSAVYLCASSSQGQPQHFGDGTRLSIL.

The V call is TRBV7-2, the J call TRBJ2-7; no clear D. Germline V lookup: CDR1 SGHTA, CDR2 FQGNSA. Trimming left V 1 base short and J 4 bases short, with 8 bases between. The CDR3 contains 13 residues. The CDR3 DNA follows: TGTGCCAGCAGCTTAGAGGGAAGATACGAGCAGTACTTC. Its protein product is CASSLEGRYEQYF.

This clone was seen once. The gene calls are TRBV6-5 and TRBJ2-3; the D is unclear. The CDR3 spans 12 residues. The V gene's germline CDR1 is MNHEY and CDR2 SVGAGI. V was shortened by 5 bases and J by 6 bases, with 9 bases between the two germline ends. DNA for the CDR3: TGTGCCAGCAGTGCCCCGTTGGATACGCAGTATTTT. Translating gives CASSAPLDTQYF.

V and J are TRBV19 and TRBJ2-5, with 12 bases identical to TRBD2. This CDR3 spans 15 amino acids. The V segment lost 4 bases and the J segment 5 bases; nucleotides outside the gene matches: 5. Germline CDR1 is LNHDA and CDR2 is SQIVND (reference sequence). The chain's CDR3 is CASSTLAGGSETQYF. The CDR3 DNA follows: TGTGCCAGTAGTACCCTAGCGGGGGGGTCGGAGACCCAGTACTTC.

The chain couples TRBV6-5 to TRBJ1-6; 7 bases match TRBD1. CDR1 and CDR2 (germline): MNHEY, SVGAGI. J lost 10 bases, V lost 2 bases, and 8 bases had no gene match. This CDR3 comprises 15 residues. The DNA for the CDR3 is TGTGCCAGCAGTTACCAAGACAGGGTACTCTCACCCCTCCACTTT. This encodes CASSYQDRVLSPLHF.

The J gene is TRBJ1-1, the V gene TRBV5-1, with TRBD1 identical over 7 bases. V was pared by 0 bases and J by 3 bases, with 5 bases of the junction left unmatched. The length of the CDR3 is 15 residues. CDR1 and CDR2 (germline): SGHRS, YFSETQ. CDR3: CASSLGPGGDTEAFF. The CDR3 DNA sequence: TGCGCCAGCAGCTTGGGTCCAGGGGGAGACACTGAAGCTTTCTTT.

This chain uses TRBV6-5 with TRBJ2-7; no clear D. The CDR3 is made up of 15 amino acids. Trimming pared 2 bases from V and 2 bases from J, leaving 13 bases between. Germline CDR1 reads MNHEY; CDR2 reads SVGAGI. The CDR3, as DNA: TGTGCCAGCAGTTACGGCCAGACTTTCCCCTACGAGCAGTACTTC. Amino acids: CASSYGQTFPYEQYF.

The V gene is TRBV4-1, the J gene TRBJ1-2; a possible D gene is TRBD1 (5 bases). Germline CDR1 and CDR2: MGHRA and YSYEKL. Trimming removed 0 bases at V and 2 bases at J, with 10 bases between. The CDR3 consists of 15 residues. CDR3 in amino acids: CASSQEGTANYGYTF. CDR3 nucleotides: TGCGCCAGCAGCCAAGAGGGGACGGCAAACTATGGCTACACCTTC.

This clone turned up a few times. J is TRBJ2-2 and V is TRBV7-2; D is unresolved. The CDR3 loop spans 14 amino acids. V lost 1 base to trimming and J lost 7 bases, with 10 bases between them. The germline gives CDR1 SGHTA, CDR2 FQGNSA. The CDR3 DNA sequence: TGTGCCAGCAGCTTAGGGTCAGCCAGCGGGGAGCTGTTTTTT. This translates into CASSLGSASGELFF. The full variable domain, with the rest looked up from reference TRBV7-2 and TRBJ2-2, is GAGVSQSPSNKVTEKGKDVELRCDPISGHTALYWYRQSLGQGLEFLIYFQGNSAPDKSGLPSDRFSAERTGGSVSTLTIQRTQQEDSAVYLCASSLGSASGELFFGEGSRLTVL.

The CDR3, as DNA: TGCGCCAGCAGCCGTAAAGGGACCAAAGATTCCTACGAGCAGTACTTC. This encodes CASSRKGTKDSYEQYF. The chain combines TRBV4-3 with TRBJ2-7; D possibly uses TRBD1 or TRBD2 (5 bases each). Per germline, CDR1 LGHNA and CDR2 YSLEER. V was cut by 4 bases and J by 1 base, with 17 bases left in between. The CDR3 spans 16 residues.

This clone was observed a few times. The chain joins TRBV7-2 to TRBJ1-4; 9 nucleotides align to TRBD1. Trimming took 5 bases from V and 7 from J; bases not matched to a gene: 8. The CDR3 has 15 amino acids. Germline CDR1 reads SGHTA; CDR2 reads FQGNSA. The CDR3, as DNA: TGTGCCAGCAGCCCACAGGGGGACAGGGTTGAAAAACTGTTTTTT. It translates to CASSPQGDRVEKLFF.

This clone has just one count. This rearrangement joins TRBV27 to TRBJ2-5; 8 bases align to TRBD1. CDR3 length: 14 residues. From germline, CDR1 is MNHEY and CDR2 SMNVEV (reference sequence). V gave up 0 bases and J gave up 5 bases; unmatched junction bases: 2. CDR3 residues: CASSLSTGEETQYF. CDR3 bases: TGTGCCAGCAGTTTATCGACAGGGGAGGAGACCCAGTACTTC.

In its sample, this clone was seen a few times. This chain connects TRBV7-9 to TRBJ1-4; D is ambiguous. Germline values: CDR1 SEHNR, CDR2 FQNEAQ (reference sequence). The CDR3 spans 15 residues. The V gene lost 3 bases and the J gene lost 2 bases, with 10 bases spanning the gap. The CDR3 reads CASSFSIFTNEKLFF. The CDR3 nucleotides are TGTGCCAGCAGCTTCTCGATTTTCACTAATGAAAAACTGTTTTTT.

The chain carries TRBV19 and TRBJ2-5; TRBD2 agrees at 7 bases. V trimming: 4 bases; J trimming: 0 bases; junction bases outside the gene matches: 5. Germline loops: CDR1 LNHDA, CDR2 SQIVND (reference sequence). The CDR3 covers 15 residues. The DNA of the CDR3 is TGTGCCAGTAGTAAGTTAGCGGGTTACCAAGAGACCCAGTACTTC. It translates to CASSKLAGYQETQYF. Complete variable domain (other parts from reference TRBV19 and TRBJ2-5): DGGITQSPKYLFRKEGQNVTLSCEQNLNHDAMYWYRQDPGQGLRLIYYSQIVNDFQKGDIAEGYSVSREKKESFPLTVTSAQKNPTAFYLCASSKLAGYQETQYFGPGTRLLVL.

CDR3 in DNA: TGTGCCAGCAGCGAGCAGGGTTCTAGTTGGGATACGCAGTATTTT. Protein: CASSEQGSSWDTQYF. The chain carries TRBV9 and TRBJ2-3; possibly TRBD1 for D (5 bases). V shed 3 bases and J shed 6 bases, with 17 bases lying between them. Germline V gives CDR1 SGDLS, CDR2 YYNGEE. The CDR3 contains 15 residues.

The chain has TRBV11-2 and TRBJ2-7, with 9 bases that match TRBD1. Losses at the gene ends were 2 bases for V and 2 bases for J; bases not matched to a gene: 10. Germline V gives CDR1 SGHAT, CDR2 FQNNGV. There are 17 residues in the CDR3. DNA of the CDR3: TGTGCCAGCAGCTTAACTGACCCGGGACAGGGCACCTACGAGCAGTACTTC. Residues: CASSLTDPGQGTYEQYF.

In its sample, this clone was seen a few times. J is TRBJ1-1 and V is TRBV5-3; weak D call: TRBD1 (5 bases). Being an ORF, TRBV5-3 has a function that is uncertain. Between the trimmed V and J ends, which lost 1 base and 0 bases, there was a span of 13 bases. The CDR3 contains 16 residues. CDR3 protein: CARSLMALGVNTEAFF. The CDR3 DNA is TGTGCCAGAAGCTTGATGGCTCTGGGGGTGAACACTGAAGCTTTCTTT.

The chain joins TRBV9 to TRBJ1-6; the D is unclear. The germline V gene has CDR1 SGDLS and CDR2 YYNGEE. V lost 4 bases and J lost 0, with 11 bases in between. The CDR3 loop spans 16 amino acids. In DNA, the CDR3 is TGTGCCAGCAGCTCCCGCATGAGCTCCTATAATTCACCCCTCCACTTT. Its protein is CASSSRMSSYNSPLHF.

Details on this clone: Germline and junction disagree at one end, which may indicate a read error. This sequence joins TRBV7-3 and TRBJ2-7; 8 nucleotides agree with TRBD1. Germline CDR1 SGHTA, CDR2 FQGTGA. This CDR3 has 13 amino acids. The CDR3 region has the DNA TGTGCCAGCAGCTTAACGTGGGGACAGGAGCCGTACTTC. It yields the protein CASSLTWGQEPYF.

The genes are TRBV10-3 and TRBJ1-4; D uncertain. Germline V gives CDR1 ENHRY, CDR2 SYGVKD. V was cut by 11 bases and J by 10 bases, with 26 bases left in between. The CDR3 is made up of 15 amino acids. CDR3 in amino acids: CARSGPKVTSPKLFF. The DNA for the CDR3 is TGTGCCCGGAGCGGACCGAAGGTTACGAGTCCAAAACTGTTTTTT.

The chain links TRBV9 to TRBJ2-1; 11 bases are a match to TRBD2. Looked up from germline, CDR1 is SGDLS and CDR2 is YYNGEE. The CDR3 length is 15 residues. V was clipped by 3 bases and J by 7 bases; unmatched bases: 6. In DNA, the CDR3 is TGTGCCAGCAGCGCCACTAGCGGGAGAAATAATGAGCAGTTCTTC. It codes for CASSATSGRNNEQFF.